These 18 T cell receptor beta chains came from one sample sequenced in a study of cytomegalovirus exposure and HLA in healthy donors. The PCR employed 60 Vbeta primers together with 13 Jbeta primers. Assay used: immunoSEQ multiplex PCR; TCRdb lists only in-frame clones, some missing. The sample has 130,000 or so clones; about 77% are singletons. The sequenced sample consisted of PBMCs. Receptor source: a female donor in good health and CMV-seronegative.

The chain is built from TRBV7-9 and TRBJ1-2; the D is unclear. CDR1 and CDR2 (germline): SEHNR, FQNEAQ (reference sequence). V lost 2 bases, J lost 4 bases, and 20 bases lay in between. This CDR3 region has 17 residues. The CDR3 DNA is TGTGCCAGCAGCTTAAGTTCGGAGGGTCTGGCCTTCTATGGCTACACCTTC. This codes for CASSLSSEGLAFYGYTF.

V is TRBV2 and J is TRBJ1-2; D unresolved. Germline V gives CDR1 SNHLY, CDR2 FYNNEI. Between the trimmed V and J ends, which lost 7 bases and 0 bases, there was a span of 9 bases. CDR3 length: 13 residues. CDR3 sequence reads: CASTEETNYGYTF. Written as DNA, the CDR3 is TGTGCCAGCACCGAGGAAACTAACTATGGCTACACCTTC.

This chain uses TRBV6-5 with TRBJ1-2; 11 nucleotides line up with TRBD1. CDR1 is MNHEY, CDR2 SVGAGI, per germline. The CDR3 runs to 11 residues. Trimming removed 8 bases from V and 8 bases from J; junction bases left unmatched: 1. CDR3 protein: CASGTGGGYTF. Here the CDR3 DNA reads TGTGCCAGCGGGACAGGGGGAGGCTACACCTTC.

J is TRBJ1-5 and V is TRBV19; 7 positions agree with TRBD1. Trimming at V came to 8 bases and at J to 5 bases, leaving 6 bases not matched to a gene. The CDR3 sequence is 13 residues long. From germline, CDR1 is LNHDA and CDR2 SQIVND (reference sequence). The CDR3 reads CASGDRAYQPQHF. The CDR3 DNA follows: TGTGCCAGTGGTGACAGGGCTTATCAGCCCCAGCATTTT.

This clone has more than one count but fewer than ten. The V gene is TRBV6-6, the J gene TRBJ2-7; D is perhaps TRBD1 (6 bases). V was trimmed by 0 bases and J by 7 bases, leaving 13 bases between them. The CDR3 is made up of 14 amino acids. Germline CDR1 is MNHNY and CDR2 is SVGAGI (reference sequence). The CDR3 loop is CASSYSAGVREQYF. For the CDR3, the DNA is TGTGCCAGCAGTTACTCCGCAGGGGTGAGGGAGCAGTACTTC.

The chain links TRBV6-5 to TRBJ1-2, with D hard to call. The CDR3 covers 16 residues. V lost 0 bases and J lost 8, with 19 bases in between. Germline V lookup: CDR1 MNHEY, CDR2 SVGAGI. The CDR3 reads CASSYSRVVGRVGYTF. In DNA, the CDR3 is TGTGCCAGCAGTTACTCGCGAGTAGTGGGCCGAGTCGGCTACACCTTC.

This clone was recorded only once. The V gene is TRBV29-1, the J gene TRBJ1-2, with D perhaps matching TRBD1 (5 bases). Trimming took 3 bases from V and 4 from J, leaving 12 bases between them. Looked up from germline, CDR1 is SQVTM and CDR2 is ANQGSEA. This CDR3 is 13 amino acids long. The CDR3 here is CSVDETDFYGYTF. CDR3 in DNA: TGCAGCGTTGACGAGACAGACTTCTATGGCTACACCTTC.

This chain uses TRBV27 with TRBJ1-1, with 7 nucleotides matching TRBD1. V shed 2 bases, J shed 4 bases, and the junction held 4 bases outside the gene matches. CDR3 length equals 14 residues. Germline V gives CDR1 MNHEY, CDR2 SMNVEV (reference sequence). DNA of the CDR3: TGTGCCAGCAGTTTAGTAGGGGGCCCCACTGAAGCTTTCTTT. Translation gives CASSLVGGPTEAFF.

The J gene is TRBJ2-7, the V gene TRBV7-2; D perhaps matches TRBD1 (6 bases). V was trimmed by 4 bases and J by 6 bases, leaving 19 bases between them. The CDR3 runs to 15 residues. CDR1 and CDR2 (germline): SGHTA, FQGNSA. The CDR3 here is CASSYRQVSGSEQYF. As DNA, the CDR3 is TGTGCCAGCAGCTATAGACAGGTCTCGGGATCCGAGCAGTACTTC. The full variable domain, with the rest looked up from reference TRBV7-2 and TRBJ2-7, is GAGVSQSPSNKVTEKGKDVELRCDPISGHTALYWYRQSLGQGLEFLIYFQGNSAPDKSGLPSDRFSAERTGGSVSTLTIQRTQQEDSAVYLCASSYRQVSGSEQYFGPGTRLTVT.

This clone has a handful of counts. The genes are TRBV2 and TRBJ1-5; a weak D match, TRBD1 (5 bases). Per germline, CDR1 SNHLY and CDR2 FYNNEI. CDR3 size: 14 residues. V lost 2 bases and J 4 bases, leaving 9 bases between the germline ends. Here the CDR3 DNA reads TGTGCCAGCAGTGAATTGGGGGGGAATCAGCCCCAGCATTTT. This translates into CASSELGGNQPQHF.

The DNA of the CDR3 is TGTGCCAGCAGCAGGGACTACCGGGACTGGATTATCACCGGGGAGCTGTTTTTT. Translated: CASSRDYRDWIITGELFF. The chain employs TRBV27 and TRBJ2-2; 7 bases are shared with TRBD2. There are 18 residues in the CDR3. The junction had 17 bases not matched to a gene; V was cut back by 6 bases and J by 4 bases. Germline loops: CDR1 MNHEY, CDR2 SMNVEV (reference sequence).

The gene calls are TRBV7-9 and TRBJ2-1; D gene uncertain. Trimming took 4 bases from V and 9 from J, leaving 10 bases between them. The CDR3 contains 12 residues. The germline V gene has CDR1 SEHNR and CDR2 FQNEAQ (reference sequence). CDR3 protein: CASSSGVTEQFF. The CDR3 DNA reads as TGTGCCAGCAGCTCTGGAGTAACTGAGCAGTTCTTC. The full variable domain, completed using reference TRBV7-9 and TRBJ2-1, is DTGVSQNPRHKITKRGQNVTFRCDPISEHNRLYWYRQTLGQGPEFLTYFQNEAQLEKSRLLSDRFSAERPKGSFSTLEIQRTEQGDSAMYLCASSSGVTEQFFGPGTRLTVL.

The genes are TRBV7-3 and TRBJ2-2; 8 bases are shared with TRBD1. Trimming cost V 3 bases and J 6 bases; bases outside gene matches: 3. CDR1 and CDR2 from the germline V gene are SGHTA and FQGTGA. The CDR3 runs 14 residues. CDR3 DNA sequence: TGTGCCAGCAGCTTTTCACAGGGGGCCGGGGAGCTGTTTTTT. Translating it yields CASSFSQGAGELFF.

This chain links TRBV4-1 with TRBJ2-3; D unclear. V lost 1 base and J 6 bases, leaving 5 bases between the germline ends. Germline loops: CDR1 MGHRA, CDR2 YSYEKL. The CDR3 consists of 12 residues. In DNA form, the CDR3 reads TGCGCCAGCAGCCAAGTTCCGGATACGCAGTATTTT. The encoded protein is CASSQVPDTQYF.

The J gene is TRBJ2-5, the V gene TRBV10-1; D gene uncertain. The CDR3 consists of 16 residues. Germline loops: CDR1 WNHNN, CDR2 SYGVQD (reference sequence). V lost 0 bases and J lost 2, with 13 bases in between. As DNA, the CDR3 is TGCGCCAGCAGTGAGTCCGGTTCGTCGAGGCAAGAGACCCAGTACTTC. Protein product: CASSESGSSRQETQYF.

Only one count was recorded for this clone. The chain couples TRBV5-1 to TRBJ2-1; TRBD1 agrees at 8 bases. With 4 bases clipped from V and 6 bases from J, the junction kept 12 bases outside the gene matches. The CDR3 totals 16 residues. Germline V CDR1 and CDR2: SGHRS, YFSETQ. This CDR3 reads CASSPRPGQDSNEQFF. The DNA for the CDR3 is TGCGCCAGCAGCCCGAGACCGGGACAGGACTCCAATGAGCAGTTCTTC. The whole variable domain, filled in from reference TRBV5-1 and TRBJ2-1, reads KAGVTQTPRYLIKTRGQQVTLSCSPISGHRSVSWYQQTPGQGLQFLFEYFSETQRNKGNFPGRFSGRQFSNSRSEMNVSTLELGDSALYLCASSPRPGQDSNEQFFGPGTRLTVL.

The genes are TRBV18 and TRBJ2-3; 10 nucleotides agree with TRBD2. CDR3 length equals 17 residues. CDR1 and CDR2 (germline): KGHSH, LQKENI. The V gene end was trimmed by 1 base and the J gene end by 1 base; junction bases not matched to a gene: 5. In DNA, the CDR3 is TGTGCCAGCTCACCACAATTAGCGGGGGGCGGCACAGATACGCAGTATTTT. Translation gives CASSPQLAGGGTDTQYF.

J is TRBJ1-1 and V is TRBV4-2; D is unresolved. Germline assignment: CDR1 LGHNA and CDR2 YNFKEQ. The CDR3 runs to 14 residues. V was clipped by 0 bases and J by 7 bases, with 12 bases between them. DNA of the CDR3: TGTGCCAGCAGCCAAGATCCCTCTGGGCGTGAAGCTTTCTTT. Its translation: CASSQDPSGREAFF.